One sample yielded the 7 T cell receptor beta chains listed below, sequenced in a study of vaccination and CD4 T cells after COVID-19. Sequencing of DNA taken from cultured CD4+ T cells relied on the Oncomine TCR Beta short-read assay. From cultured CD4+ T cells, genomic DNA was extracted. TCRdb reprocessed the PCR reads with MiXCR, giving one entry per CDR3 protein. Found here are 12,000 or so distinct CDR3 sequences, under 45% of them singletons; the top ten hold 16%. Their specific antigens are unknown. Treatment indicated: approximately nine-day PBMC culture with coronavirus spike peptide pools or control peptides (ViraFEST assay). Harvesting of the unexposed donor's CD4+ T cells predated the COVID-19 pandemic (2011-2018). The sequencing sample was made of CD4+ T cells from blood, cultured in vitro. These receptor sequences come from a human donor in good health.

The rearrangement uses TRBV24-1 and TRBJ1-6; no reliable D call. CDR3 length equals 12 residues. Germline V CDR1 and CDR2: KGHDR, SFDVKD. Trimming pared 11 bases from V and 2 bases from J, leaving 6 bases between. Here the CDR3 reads CAKLTYNSPLHF. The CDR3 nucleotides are TGTGCCAAGTTGACCTATAATTCACCCCTCCACTTT.

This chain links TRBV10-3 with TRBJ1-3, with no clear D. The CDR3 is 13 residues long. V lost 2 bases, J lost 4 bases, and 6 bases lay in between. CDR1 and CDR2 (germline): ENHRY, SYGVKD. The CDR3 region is CAISEARGNTIYF. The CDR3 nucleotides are TGTGCCATCAGTGAGGCCAGAGGAAACACCATATATTTT.

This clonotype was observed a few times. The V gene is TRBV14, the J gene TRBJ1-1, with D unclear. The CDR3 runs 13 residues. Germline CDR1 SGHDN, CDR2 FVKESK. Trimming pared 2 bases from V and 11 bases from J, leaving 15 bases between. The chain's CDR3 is CASSQIVTGGAFF. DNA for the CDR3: TGTGCCAGCAGCCAAATTGTGACGGGAGGTGCTTTCTTT.

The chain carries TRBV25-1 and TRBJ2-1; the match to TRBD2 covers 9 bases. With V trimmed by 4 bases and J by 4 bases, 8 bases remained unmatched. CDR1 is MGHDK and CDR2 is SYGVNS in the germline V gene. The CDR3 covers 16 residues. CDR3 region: CASSVSLAGNYNEQFF. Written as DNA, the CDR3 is TGTGCCAGCAGTGTCTCGCTAGCGGGAAATTACAATGAGCAGTTCTTC.

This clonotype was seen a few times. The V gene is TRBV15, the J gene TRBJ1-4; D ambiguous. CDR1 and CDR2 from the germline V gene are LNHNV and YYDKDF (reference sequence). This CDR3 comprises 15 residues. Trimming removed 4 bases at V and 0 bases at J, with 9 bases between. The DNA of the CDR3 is TGTGCCACCAGCAAGCCGCCTACAACTAATGAAAAACTGTTTTTT. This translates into CATSKPPTTNEKLFF.

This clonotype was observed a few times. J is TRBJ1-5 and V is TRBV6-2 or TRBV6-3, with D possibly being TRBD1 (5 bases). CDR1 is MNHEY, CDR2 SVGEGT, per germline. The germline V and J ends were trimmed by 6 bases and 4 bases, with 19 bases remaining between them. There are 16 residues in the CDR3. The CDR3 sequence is CASSHRAGEGNQPQHF. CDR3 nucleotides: TGTGCCAGCAGCCACCGGGCGGGGGAGGGTAATCAGCCCCAGCATTTT.

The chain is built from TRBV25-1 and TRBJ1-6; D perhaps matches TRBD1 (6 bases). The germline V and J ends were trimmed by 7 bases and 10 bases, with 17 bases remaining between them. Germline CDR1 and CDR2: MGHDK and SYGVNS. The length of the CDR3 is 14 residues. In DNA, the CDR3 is TGTGCCAGCACCTCGTCAGGGGAAGGGTCACCCCTCCACTTT. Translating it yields CASTSSGEGSPLHF.